Listed below are T cell receptor beta chains from one sample, sequenced in a study of blood T cell repertoires in COVID-19. Using immunoSEQ multiplex PCR, the repertoire was profiled, and TCRdb retains in-frame clones only, with some absent. This table holds about 310,000 clones, around 87% found once. The specimen was peripheral blood. These TCRs come from a woman between 45 and 65 years old who had recovered from COVID-19. Each CDR3 is given with its conserved first and last residue. D genes are given only for firm matches. A row's size may be missing; if present it is once, few, many or a size class.

V	J	size	D	DNA	CDR3
TRBV27	TRBJ1-4	.	.	TGTGCCAGCAGCCCAGGGTCTACTAATGAAAAACTGTTTTTT	CASSPGSTNEKLFF
TRBV3-1/TRBV3-2	TRBJ1-2	.	.	TGTGCCAGCAGCCACCGGGAGGGCTATGGCTACACCTTC	CASSHREGYGYTF
TRBV6-6	TRBJ2-1	.	.	TGTGCCAGCAGCGGGAGTACGCCTGAGCAGTTCTTC	CASSGSTPEQFF
TRBV3-1/TRBV3-2	TRBJ1-4	.	.	TGTGCCAGCAGTTTCAGGGAAAAACTGTTTTTT	CASSFREKLFF
TRBV6-6	TRBJ2-7	.	.	TGTGCCAGCAGCAGACTGCCCCCCTACGAGCAGTACTTC	CASSRLPPYEQYF
TRBV28	TRBJ2-2	.	.	TGTGCCAGCAGTTTGCGGGCCGGGGAGCTGTTTTTT	CASSLRAGELFF
TRBV6-5	TRBJ1-2	.	TRBD1	TGTGCCAGCAGTTACCAGGGGACAGGGACCCATGGCTACACCTTC	CASSYQGTGTHGYTF
TRBV10-3	TRBJ1-2	.	.	TGTGCCATCAGCGGAGTCGGTGGCTATGGCTACACCTTC	CAISGVGGYGYTF
TRBV14	TRBJ1-4	.	TRBD1	TGTGCCAGCAGTCCCCGGACAGGGGTGGAGGAAAAACTGTTTTTT	CASSPRTGVEEKLFF
TRBV28	TRBJ2-6	.	.	TGTGCCAGCAGTCGCGCTCAGGACATTGGAGGGGCCAACGTCCTGACTTTC	CASSRAQDIGGANVLTF
TRBV23-1	TRBJ2-7	.	.	TGCGCCAGCAGTCTTGACGGCCACCTGAGGCGTTATGGTGAGCAGTACTTC	CASSLDGHLRRYGEQYF
TRBV5-1	TRBJ2-5	.	TRBD1	TGCGCCAGCAGCCGGGGACAGCAAGAGACCCAGTACTTC	CASSRGQQETQYF
TRBV29-1	TRBJ2-2	.	.	TGCAGCGTTGAAGACCGGGAGTACACCGGGGAGCTGTTTTTT	CSVEDREYTGELFF
TRBV30	TRBJ2-7	.	TRBD2	TGTGCCTGGAGTCTAGCGGGGGGACACTCCTACGAGCAGTACTTC	CAWSLAGGHSYEQYF
TRBV29-1	TRBJ2-3	.	.	TGCAGCGTTGAAGGCGGCGGGCTTGGCACAGATACGCAGTATTTT	CSVEGGGLGTDTQYF
TRBV21-1	TRBJ2-5	.	.	TGTGCCAGCCGACTCGATCGGGAGACCCAGTACTTC	CASRLDRETQYF
TRBV18	TRBJ1-1	few	.	TGTGCCAGCTCACCACTTTCGAGAATGAACACTGAAGCTTTCTTT	CASSPLSRMNTEAFF
TRBV19	TRBJ2-1	.	.	TGTGCCAGTAGAATGCGACAGGCCTCCTACAATGAGCAGTTCTTC	CASRMRQASYNEQFF
TRBV28	TRBJ2-5	.	TRBD2	TGTGCCAGCAGTTCGGGGGGGTCTAGGGAGACCCAGTACTTC	CASSSGGSRETQYF